Described below is a single TCR beta chain sequence and its context. Its antigen specificity is not known. No quality values exist for individual bases; no much larger clone is one base distant. The sample comes from a study of T cell responses to AZD1222 COVID-19 vaccine (dated by TCRdb to the early 2020s). Regarding the research as a whole: AZD1222 recipients whose second dose came at about 4 weeks and those whose second dose came at about 12 weeks were combined into one group, since spike-specific TCR depth and breadth did not differ between the two schedules. A total of more than 230 trial participants underwent TCR sequencing, of whom 207 had received two doses of AZD1222 and some 25 had received two doses of the MenACWY control vaccine. Trial participants were enrolled by age into 18-55, 56-69 and 70-plus year subgroups, with around 150, 28 and 57 TCR-sequenced participants respectively. The full study reports these points: Because no day 14 peak-response samples were available, repertoires were characterized only after the peak T cell response. Most participants were white British and females outnumbered males, and the authors suggested that clonal diversity may have been underestimated. Reportedly, close to half of the unique spike-specific TCRs recognized epitopes lying outside the regions that are mutated in the B.1.351 and B.1.1.7 variants. The vaccine-associated CD4 TCRs covered the entire spike protein, and the dominant responses fell in regions 160-218 and 743-854. Conclusions about previously exposed vaccinees were limited because only six AZD1222 recipients were SARS-CoV-2 seropositive at baseline. After two AZD1222 doses, spike-specific TCR breadth and depth were significantly higher than at day 0 and than in MenACWY recipients. In the small 56-69-year group, the increase in depth fell short of significance, most likely because of low power.

The intended sense of this specimen's time point label: baseline before first vaccination. Vaccinee samples came from UK trials COV001 and COV002, including a single-blind randomized controlled phase 2/3 trial of AZD1222 (ChAdOx1 nCoV-19) in healthy adults. For TCRbeta chain sequencing, PBMC samples from trial participants were taken at day 0 and at day 28 after the second dose. Looking up the germline V gene (reference sequence) yields CDR1 LNHDA and CDR2 SQIVND. V is pared back by 5 bases and J by 7 bases, with 15 bases lying between the germline termini. The CDR3, cysteine through phenylalanine, is 14 amino acids long. The read is trimmed to its CDR3 DNA, 42 bases read in frame from base 1. The CDR3 regions of human TCRbeta chains were analyzed by immunosequencing. The published analysis was carried out like this. TCRs in the repertoires were matched against a reference library of SARS-CoV-2-specific TCRs that had been generated with the MIRA antigen-specificity platform. Breadth was defined as the fraction of unique TCRs that were SARS-CoV-2-associated. Depth was defined as the fraction of total T cells that were SARS-CoV-2-associated. Using the MIRA data, every spike-specific TCR was mapped to the spike region that the TCR reacted to and assigned to either a CD4 or a CD8 class. Log10-transformed breadth and depth values were compared by one-way ANOVA with Sidak's multiple comparisons tests. The source is immuneACCESS, and TCRdb retained only in-frame sequences with V and J called. Part of the clones is not carried over; for the studies checked, unresolved V genes explain less than half of this, and the remainder is unexplained. The DNA gave D and trimming, while V, J and clone size come from that table. For this sample the table gives around 160,000 clones, of which about 90% were detected only once. The ten largest clonotypes hold roughly 5% of the sample.

This clonotype was sampled from an adult in good health. The chain was built from TRBV19 and TRBJ1-5, with the D gene too uncertain to name. The sequencing here drew on peripheral blood, taken on day 0 of AZD1222 vaccination. The bases are TGTGCCAGTAGTCCCCGAGTATCATCGCAGCCCCAGCATTTT. It translates as CASSPRVSSQPQHF.